Following are 8 T cell receptor beta chains from one sample sequenced in a study of spatial heterogeneity in lung cancer. TCRdb redid the calling of the 5' RACE reads with MiXCR, one entry per CDR3 protein. The sample shows roughly 54,000 distinct CDR3 sequences, 7.5% to 8% of them seen only once. Indicated time point: sample taken at primary tumor resection. From tumor, nontumor lung or frozen PBMC, whole RNA was taken unsorted for sequencing. This specimen consisted of PBMCs, obtained at surgery. These receptors originate from a female donor with early-stage non-small cell lung cancer.

The chain joins TRBV6-6 to TRBJ1-3; the D is unclear. V lost 3 bases and J 0 bases, leaving 9 bases between the germline ends. The V gene's germline CDR1 is MNHNY and CDR2 SVGAGI (reference sequence). The CDR3 loop spans 15 amino acids. CDR3 nucleotide sequence: TGTGCCAGCAGTTATCCCGGGAGCTCTGGAAACACCATATATTTT. This translates into CASSYPGSSGNTIYF.

The CDR3 loop reads CASSAVKGLADTGELFF. CDR3 DNA: TGTGCCAGTAGTGCGGTAAAGGGACTAGCGGACACCGGGGAGCTGTTTTTT. The chain recombines TRBV19 with TRBJ2-2; 11 positions match TRBD2. The germline V gene encodes CDR1 LNHDA and CDR2 SQIVND (reference sequence). After removal of 5 bases from V and 3 bases from J, the junction contained 8 bases not matched to a gene. The CDR3 extends over 17 amino acids.

A few counts support this clonotype. This sequence joins TRBV7-2 and TRBJ1-1; perhaps TRBD1 as D (6 bases). Trimming removed 6 bases at V and 2 bases at J, with 16 bases between. This CDR3 contains 15 residues. Germline V CDR1 and CDR2: SGHTA, FQGNSA. CDR3 protein: CASRLPGQINTEAFF. The CDR3 bases are TGTGCCAGCAGGTTGCCGGGACAAATAAACACTGAAGCTTTCTTT.

This clonotype showed up many times. The chain couples TRBV7-9 to TRBJ2-7, with 7 bases that match TRBD1. The V segment lost 1 base and the J segment 0 bases; nucleotides outside the gene matches: 3. The CDR3 has 15 amino acids. CDR1 is SEHNR, CDR2 FQNEAQ, per germline (reference sequence). The CDR3 nucleotides read TGTGCCAGCAGCTTAGTACAGGGGAACTCCTACGAGCAGTACTTC. It encodes CASSLVQGNSYEQYF.

This clonotype was seen a few times. Here the CDR3 DNA reads TGCGCCAGCAGCCCCGTAGGGGCCGGGTACGAGCAGTACTTC. Encoded protein: CASSPVGAGYEQYF. The J gene is TRBJ2-7, the V gene TRBV4-1; D possibly corresponds to TRBD1 (5 bases). Trimming removed 4 bases at V and 4 bases at J, with 14 bases between. This CDR3 contains 14 residues. The germline CDR1 and CDR2 sequences are MGHRA and YSYEKL.

This chain links TRBV28 with TRBJ2-6; D is possibly TRBD2 (5 bases). Looked up from germline, CDR1 is MDHEN and CDR2 is SYDVKM. The CDR3 totals 12 residues. V lost 8 bases and J 12 bases, leaving 14 bases between the germline ends. CDR3 sequence: CASREGGSVLTF. The CDR3 nucleotides are TGTGCCAGCCGCGAAGGAGGTAGCGTCCTGACTTTC. Combining the CDR3 with reference TRBV28 and TRBJ2-6 gives the whole variable domain DVKVTQSSRYLVKRTGEKVFLECVQDMDHENMFWYRQDPGLGLRLIYFSYDVKMKEKGDIPEGYSVSREKKERFSLILESASTNQTSMYLCASREGGSVLTFGAGSRLTVL.

This clonotype occurred many times. This chain joins TRBV21-1 and TRBJ1-5. TRBV21-1 is a documented pseudogene. The CDR3 runs to 16 residues. In DNA form, the CDR3 reads TGTGCCAGCAGCAAAGTCGGAGGGGATAACAATCAGCCCCAGCATTTT. Amino acid sequence: CASSKVGGDNNQPQHF.

This clonotype was counted a few times. The chain couples TRBV6-2 or TRBV6-3 to TRBJ1-1; 8 positions match TRBD1. The CDR3 sequence is 15 residues long. V dropped 7 bases and J dropped 1; count of bases not matched to a gene: 8. The V gene's germline CDR1 is MNHEY and CDR2 SVGEGT. In nucleotides, the CDR3 is TGTGCCAGCATTGGGACAGGAAGAGGGAACACTGAAGCTTTCTTT. It codes for CASIGTGRGNTEAFF.